Listed below are T cell receptor beta chains from one sample, sequenced in a study of blood T cell repertoires in COVID-19. TCRdb keeps only in-frame clones here, not all; method: immunoSEQ multiplex PCR. This sample has roughly 140,000 clones; 84% occur once, and the top ten carry 5.8%. The sequenced sample consisted of PBMCs or T cells enriched from blood (not recorded which). The receptors derive from a woman aged 45-59 years who had been exposed to COVID-19. CDR3s include the opening cysteine and the closing phenylalanine or tryptophan. The D gene is left open where the match is weak. A row's size may be missing; if present it is once, few, many or a size class.

d_gene,j_gene,abundance,v_gene,CDR3aa,CDR3nt
TRBD2,TRBJ2-1,.,TRBV29-1,CSVERGGYNEQFF,TGCAGCGTTGAGAGGGGAGGGTACAATGAGCAGTTCTTC
.,TRBJ1-1,.,TRBV10-3,CAISAAGRGEAFF,TGTGCCATCAGTGCCGCCGGGAGAGGAGAAGCTTTCTTT
.,TRBJ2-7,.,TRBV5-4,CASSVRDSSYEQYF,TGTGCCAGCAGCGTCCGGGACTCCTCCTACGAGCAGTACTTC
.,TRBJ1-3,few,TRBV18,CASSPGVSGNTIYF,TGTGCCAGCTCACCCGGAGTTTCTGGAAACACCATATATTTT
.,TRBJ2-4,.,TRBV25-1,CASSPAKNIQYF,TGTGCCAGCAGTCCGGCCAAAAACATTCAGTACTTC
.,TRBJ1-4,.,TRBV7-8,CASSFGGRKVRVGKLFF,TGTGCCAGCAGCTTCGGGGGGAGGAAAGTGAGGGTTGGGAAACTGTTTTTT
.,TRBJ2-1,many,TRBV6-5,CASSWRLHNEQFF,TGTGCCAGCAGTTGGCGGTTACACAATGAGCAGTTCTTC
TRBD1,TRBJ2-7,.,TRBV2,CASKPVTGGPYEQYF,TGTGCCAGCAAGCCGGTTACAGGGGGACCCTACGAGCAGTACTTC
.,TRBJ1-2,.,TRBV6-2/TRBV6-3,CASSRGLSSYTF,TGTGCCAGCAGTCGAGGATTGAGTAGCTACACCTTC
TRBD1,TRBJ1-5,.,TRBV19,CASRRDRGSNQPQHF,TGTGCCAGTAGGAGGGACAGGGGTAGCAATCAGCCCCAGCATTTT
.,TRBJ2-3,.,TRBV6-5,CASGQRTDTQYF,TGTGCCAGCGGGCAGCGCACAGATACGCAGTATTTT
TRBD1,TRBJ1-5,few,TRBV7-8,CASSFGTGGNQPQHF,TGTGCCAGCAGCTTTGGGACAGGGGGTAATCAGCCCCAGCATTTT
.,TRBJ2-1,.,TRBV6-1,CASSEAPRGEQFF,TGTGCCAGCAGTGAAGCGCCCCGCGGGGAGCAGTTCTTC
.,TRBJ1-1,once,TRBV6-5,CASGAMNTEAFF,TGTGCCAGCGGGGCCATGAACACTGAAGCTTTCTTT
.,TRBJ1-5,.,TRBV20-1,CSASVGGPVNQPQHF,TGCAGTGCGAGTGTGGGAGGACCAGTCAATCAGCCCCAGCATTTT
.,TRBJ1-1,.,TRBV15,CATSPRVGPEAFF,TGTGCCACCAGCCCTCGGGTTGGTCCTGAAGCTTTCTTT
.,TRBJ2-2,.,TRBV5-1,CASSLGGIGTGELFF,TGCGCCAGCAGCTTGGGCGGGATTGGCACCGGGGAGCTGTTTTTT
TRBD2,TRBJ2-1,.,TRBV7-2,CASSSMRGGDNEQFF,TGTGCCAGCAGCTCCATGCGGGGGGGAGACAATGAGCAGTTCTTC
TRBD2,TRBJ2-3,.,TRBV6-6,CASTQAGGGDTQYF,TGTGCCAGCACTCAAGCGGGAGGGGGGGATACGCAGTATTTT
TRBD1,TRBJ2-7,.,TRBV7-9,CASSFPPPTGGPSYEQYF,TGTGCCAGCAGCTTTCCCCCCCCGACAGGGGGGCCTTCCTACGAGCAGTACTTC
.,TRBJ2-7,.,TRBV19,CASSSTWTASYEQYF,TGTGCCAGTAGTTCAACTTGGACAGCCTCCTACGAGCAGTACTTC
.,TRBJ1-1,once,TRBV7-9,CASSSNREPEAFF,TGTGCCAGCAGCTCCAACAGGGAGCCTGAAGCTTTCTTT
.,TRBJ2-1,.,TRBV5-1,CASSSSPYNEQFF,TGCGCCAGCAGCTCGAGTCCATACAATGAGCAGTTCTTC
.,TRBJ1-2,.,TRBV29-1,CSVGSPGLNYGYTF,TGCAGCGTTGGGTCGCCAGGACTTAACTATGGCTACACCTTC
TRBD1,TRBJ1-2,.,TRBV25-1,CASSGTGGVGYTF,TGTGCCAGCAGTGGGACAGGGGGGGTGGGCTACACCTTC
.,TRBJ2-1,.,TRBV10-3,CAIRQTGSSYNEQFF,TGTGCCATCAGGCAAACAGGGAGCTCCTACAATGAGCAGTTCTTC
.,TRBJ2-7,.,TRBV7-2,CASSRGAGSYEQYF,TGTGCCAGCAGCCGCGGCGCAGGGTCCTACGAGCAGTACTTC
TRBD1,TRBJ1-2,.,TRBV27,CASSPWTGDVGYTF,TGTGCCAGCAGTCCCTGGACAGGGGATGTTGGCTACACCTTC